This paragraph covers one T cell receptor beta chain sequence. Its cognate antigen is unknown. Naive CD4+ cells had CD25+ Tregs removed. TCRdb re-called the 5' RACE reads through MiXCR, storing one row per CDR3 protein. The sample yields some 31,000 distinct CDR3 sequences, roughly 26% seen once. Germline CDR1 and CDR2: SQVTM and ANQGSEA. V was clipped by 2 bases and J by 8 bases, with 17 bases between them. This CDR3 is 14 amino acids long. Regarding the study as a whole: In terms of TCR gene usage, tumor memory CD4+ T cells clustered together with blood and lymph node memory CD4+ cells, as well as with lymph node naive CD4+ cells.

Sequencing was performed on naive CD4+ T cells sorted from a lymph node. The subset denotes: naive CD4+ T cells, CD4+CD45RA+CD25-. This TCR came from a female donor with breast cancer. The chain links TRBV29-1 to TRBJ2-3, with unresolved D. This CDR3 is CSVETGQPPGTQYF. CDR3 nucleotide sequence: TGCAGCGTTGAAACGGGTCAGCCCCCGGGTACGCAGTATTTT.